One and the same sample provided the 6 T cell receptor beta chains below, sequenced in a study of T-cell reconstitution after alpha-beta-depleted transplantation in children. Unique molecular identifiers featured in how the TCRbeta library was prepared. TCRdb re-called the PCR reads through MiXCR, storing one row per CDR3 protein. The repertoire holds 200,000 to 250,000 distinct CDR3 sequences, with roughly 9% as singletons. The sequences come from PBMCs from the stem cell graft donor, collected from the stem cell graft. Every receptor here comes from a human donor who donated a stem cell graft to a child with acute lymphoblastic leukemia.

This clonotype has a count of ten or more. This chain links TRBV12-3 or TRBV12-4 with TRBJ2-5; D is perhaps TRBD2 (6 bases). V gave up 0 bases and J gave up 2 bases, with 13 bases separating them. This CDR3 has 16 amino acids. The CDR3 sequence is CASSLAGGTSQETQYF. DNA for the CDR3: TGTGCCAGCAGTTTAGCGGGCGGGACGTCGCAAGAGACCCAGTACTTC.

This clonotype was seen more than once but under ten times. The rearrangement links TRBV7-8 to TRBJ2-7; possible D gene TRBD2, 7 bases. This CDR3 is 14 amino acids long. With 4 bases removed from V and 2 bases from J, the gap between germline ends came to 12 bases. Germline V gene lookup returns CDR1 SGHVS and CDR2 FQNEAQ. CDR3 sequence reads: CASSSWEGAYEQYF. The DNA for the CDR3 is TGTGCCAGCAGCTCCTGGGAGGGGGCCTACGAGCAGTACTTC.

The genes are TRBV12-3 or TRBV12-4 and TRBJ2-3, with 9 bases fitting TRBD2. After removal of 4 bases from V and 2 bases from J, the junction contained 7 bases not matched to a gene. CDR3 length: 16 amino acids. This CDR3 is CASSSIAGAPTDTQYF. Written as DNA, the CDR3 is TGTGCCAGCAGTTCAATAGCGGGGGCCCCCACAGATACGCAGTATTTT.

This clonotype was recorded a few times. V is TRBV15 and J is TRBJ1-1; D possibly corresponds to TRBD1 (5 bases). The germline V gene has CDR1 LNHNV and CDR2 YYDKDF (reference sequence). The CDR3 is 11 residues long. Trimming stripped 4 bases from V and 5 bases from J, with 5 bases between. CDR3 protein: CATSKGTEAFF. CDR3 nucleotides: TGTGCCACCAGCAAGGGGACTGAAGCTTTCTTT.

This clonotype was counted at least ten times. This chain connects TRBV5-1 to TRBJ2-3; D ambiguous. Germline V gene data show CDR1 as SGHRS and CDR2 as YFSETQ. The germline V and J ends were trimmed by 3 bases and 5 bases, with 10 bases remaining between them. The length of the CDR3 is 13 residues. DNA of the CDR3: TGCGCCAGCAGCTCTCTTCCCCTAGATACGCAGTATTTT. Translating gives CASSSLPLDTQYF.

This clonotype was picked up many times. J is TRBJ2-5 and V is TRBV7-7; D gene unclear. Between the trimmed V and J ends, which lost 5 bases and 5 bases, there was a span of 12 bases. CDR3 length: 13 residues. The germline gives CDR1 SSHAT, CDR2 FNYEAQ (reference sequence). The CDR3 region is CASSPRFRETQYF. In DNA, the CDR3 is TGTGCCAGCAGCCCTAGATTCCGGGAGACCCAGTACTTC.